Below, 4 T cell receptor beta chains from the same sample are listed, as sequenced in a study of cytomegalovirus exposure and HLA in healthy donors. Primers: 60 Vbeta forward and 13 Jbeta reverse. Produced via immunoSEQ multiplex PCR; TCRdb's table is partial and in-frame only. The sample lists more than 85,000 clones; about 80% were seen once. The sequenced sample was PBMCs. Every receptor here comes from a woman in her fifties or sixties in good health and CMV-seropositive.

This clone has just one count. The chain employs TRBV5-1 and TRBJ2-3, with 7 bases aligning to TRBD2. This CDR3 comprises 16 residues. Trimming cost V 3 bases and J 0 bases; bases outside gene matches: 7. Germline CDR1 and CDR2: SGHRS and YFSETQ. CDR3 sequence: CASSWGKRESTDTQYF. DNA of the CDR3: TGCGCCAGCAGCTGGGGCAAGCGGGAAAGCACAGATACGCAGTATTTT.

The chain joins TRBV19 to TRBJ1-2; perhaps TRBD1 as D (5 bases). The CDR3 is made up of 13 amino acids. Germline V gene data show CDR1 as LNHDA and CDR2 as SQIVND (reference sequence). Trimming removed 3 bases from V and 6 bases from J, with 11 bases in between. Here the CDR3 reads CASSMGGTHGYTF. Written as DNA, the CDR3 is TGTGCCAGTAGTATGGGGGGTACCCATGGCTACACCTTC.

This clone was detected a few times. This chain connects TRBV15 to TRBJ2-7; perhaps TRBD2 as D (5 bases). V lost 0 bases and J 0 bases, leaving 12 bases between the germline ends. This CDR3 region has 16 residues. The germline CDR1 and CDR2 sequences are LNHNV and YYDKDF (reference sequence). CDR3 region: CATSRDLSGSSYEQYF. CDR3 bases: TGTGCCACCAGCAGAGATCTGTCGGGGAGCTCCTACGAGCAGTACTTC.

By its share, this clone is large (0.1 to 1%). The rearrangement uses TRBV4-1 and TRBJ1-4; maybe TRBD1 (5 bases). V was trimmed by 2 bases and J by 14 bases, leaving 27 bases between them. CDR1 and CDR2 from the germline V gene are MGHRA and YSYEKL. The CDR3 length is 17 residues. The CDR3 nucleotides are TGCGCCAGCAGCCAACCCACGGGGAGGGGAACGACGAGGAGGCTGTTTTTT. This encodes CASSQPTGRGTTRRLFF.